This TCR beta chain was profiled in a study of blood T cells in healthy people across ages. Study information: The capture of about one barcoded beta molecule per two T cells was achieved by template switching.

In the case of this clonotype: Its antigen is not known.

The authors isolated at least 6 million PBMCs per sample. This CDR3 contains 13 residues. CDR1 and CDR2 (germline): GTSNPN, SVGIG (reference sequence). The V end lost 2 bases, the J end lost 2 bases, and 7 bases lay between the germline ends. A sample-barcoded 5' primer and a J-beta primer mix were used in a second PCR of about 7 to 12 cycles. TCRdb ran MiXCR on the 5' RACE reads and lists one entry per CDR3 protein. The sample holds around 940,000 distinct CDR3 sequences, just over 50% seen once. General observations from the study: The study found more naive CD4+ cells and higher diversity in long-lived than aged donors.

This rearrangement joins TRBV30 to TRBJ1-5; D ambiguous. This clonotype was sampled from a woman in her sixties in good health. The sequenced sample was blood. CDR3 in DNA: TGTGCCTGGAGTAATGGCGGCAATCAGCCCCAGCATTTT. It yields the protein CAWSNGGNQPQHF.